This T cell receptor beta chain was recovered during a study of blood T cell repertoires in COVID-19. The wider study: PBMCs, B-cell-depleted T cells, or T cells were the source of the cDNA or gDNA that made up the material.

As originally analysed: Reference gene primer amplification gave nucleated cell count estimates. The protocol was immunoSEQ multiplex PCR, while the TCRdb copy is restricted to in-frame clones and leaves out a portion. V, J and clone size reflect that table, while D and trimming were determined from the DNA. This sample has roughly 61,000 clones, with under 80% found just once. Residents of about two dozen US areas, aged about 18 to 95 years, made up the participants. Cohorts were based on clinical histories the participants reported. This receptor was identified in a woman aged 55-70 years who had been exposed to COVID-19. Sequencing was done on a sample of PBMCs or T cells enriched from blood (not recorded which).

CDR3 DNA sequence: TGCGCCAGCAGCTTGGGTCTTGACAGGTTTGAAGAGACCCAGTACTTC. Protein sequence: CASSLGLDRFEETQYF. This chain joins TRBV5-1 and TRBJ2-5; a possible D gene is TRBD1 (6 bases). Germline CDR1 SGHRS, CDR2 YFSETQ. The CDR3 sequence is 16 residues long. Trimming removed 0 bases at V and 3 bases at J, with 15 bases between.